The 16 T cell receptor beta chains in this list originate from one sample, sequenced in a study of PD-1 blockade in classical Hodgkin lymphoma. Specified time point: newly diagnosed, previously untreated cHL patient sample. Assay used: immunoSEQ multiplex PCR; TCRdb lists only in-frame clones, some missing. In the table there are 17,000 or so clones, roughly four fifths of which are singletons. The material sequenced was peripheral blood mononuclear cells (PBMCs). These receptors originate from a human donor with classical Hodgkin lymphoma.

V gene TRBV6-5 combines with J gene TRBJ2-1, with a tentative D call TRBD1 (6 bases). Germline CDR1 reads MNHEY; CDR2 reads SVGAGI. The V end was cut by 2 bases, the J end by 1 base, with 9 bases between. CDR3 length: 15 amino acids. CDR3 sequence (DNA): TGTGCCAGCAGTTACGGGACACCATCCTACAATGAGCAGTTCTTC. Protein product: CASSYGTPSYNEQFF.

The J gene is TRBJ2-2, the V gene TRBV28, with D tentatively TRBD2 (5 bases). The CDR3 contains 14 residues. With 10 bases removed from V and 7 bases from J, the gap between germline ends came to 19 bases. Per germline, CDR1 MDHEN and CDR2 SYDVKM. The DNA of the CDR3 is TGTGCCACCGGTCCCCGATTAGGAGGCGGGGAGCTGTTTTTT. Translated, it gives CATGPRLGGGELFF.

This chain connects TRBV2 to TRBJ2-3, with TRBD2 matching over 8 bases. The CDR3 contains 15 residues. CDR1 and CDR2 from the germline V gene are SNHLY and FYNNEI. V shed 0 bases, J shed 4 bases, and the junction held 3 bases outside the gene matches. The CDR3 here is CASSEAGLGADTQYF. The CDR3 DNA sequence: TGTGCCAGCAGTGAAGCGGGACTAGGGGCAGATACGCAGTATTTT.

Of note for this clone: The junction does not match germline at one end; this may be a read error. The genes are TRBV7-2 and TRBJ2-3, with D maybe TRBD1 (5 bases). CDR3 length equals 12 residues. Germline V gives CDR1 SGHTA, CDR2 FQGNSA. CDR3 bases: TGTGCCAGCAGCTTAGAGACAGATCCGCAGTATTTT. Translation gives CASSLETDPQYF.

The V gene is TRBV28, the J gene TRBJ2-5; the match to TRBD2 covers 9 bases. Looked up from germline, CDR1 is MDHEN and CDR2 is SYDVKM. The CDR3 length is 17 residues. With 4 bases clipped from V and 5 bases from J, the junction kept 14 bases outside the gene matches. The CDR3 DNA follows: TGTGCCAGCAGTTCCCCCTCCTACGCGGGAGGGAGGGAGACCCAGTACTTC. Protein product: CASSSPSYAGGRETQYF.

The chain employs TRBV6-6 and TRBJ2-7, with TRBD1 identical over 10 bases. With V trimmed by 7 bases and J by 3 bases, 9 bases remained unmatched. CDR1 is MNHNY, CDR2 SVGAGI, per germline (reference sequence). This CDR3 region has 15 residues. The CDR3: CASTPLGTGVYEQYF. The CDR3 DNA sequence: TGTGCCAGCACTCCCCTAGGGACAGGGGTCTACGAGCAGTACTTC.

This chain joins TRBV6-5 and TRBJ2-7, with 7 bases that match TRBD1. Trimming cost V 2 bases and J 3 bases; bases outside gene matches: 7. The length of the CDR3 is 15 residues. The V gene's germline CDR1 is MNHEY and CDR2 SVGAGI. CDR3 bases: TGTGCCAGCAGTTACAGGGGGCGCAGCGGCTACGAGCAGTACTTC. The encoded protein is CASSYRGRSGYEQYF.

This chain connects TRBV11-2 to TRBJ2-7; D is possibly TRBD1 (6 bases). V was trimmed by 5 bases and J by 6 bases, leaving 20 bases between them. From germline, CDR1 is SGHAT and CDR2 FQNNGV. The CDR3 contains 15 residues. This CDR3 reads CASSLQGSPTGEQYF. CDR3 sequence (DNA): TGTGCCAGCAGCCTCCAGGGGTCCCCTACGGGCGAGCAGTACTTC.

V is TRBV27 and J is TRBJ1-2; possibly TRBD1 for D (6 bases). Trimming left V 8 bases short and J 4 bases short, with 23 bases between. Per germline, CDR1 MNHEY and CDR2 SMNVEV (reference sequence). There are 16 residues in the CDR3. CDR3 DNA sequence: TGTGCCAGCCCCTCCCGGGGGGCGAAGGCCTTCTATGGCTACACCTTC. Its translation: CASPSRGAKAFYGYTF.

Turning to this clone: An end of the junction does not agree with germline; a read error may underlie this. The chain combines TRBV5-1 with TRBJ1-5; D is unclear. The CDR3 sequence is 8 residues long. From germline, CDR1 is SGHRS and CDR2 YFSETQ. The CDR3 coding sequence is TGCGCCAGCAGCTTTATGGATTTT. Protein: CASSFMDF. The full variable domain, its missing parts supplied by reference TRBV5-1 and TRBJ1-5, is KAGVTQTPRYLIKTRGQQVTLSCSPISGHRSVSWYQQTPGQGLQFLFEYFSETQRNKGNFPGRFSGRQFSNSRSEMNVSTLELGDSALYLCASSFMDFGDGTRLSIL.

The chain carries TRBV28 and TRBJ2-7; 12 bases fit TRBD2. V was clipped by 6 bases and J by 3 bases; unmatched bases: 6. Germline CDR1 is MDHEN and CDR2 is SYDVKM. The CDR3 contains 15 residues. CDR3 coding DNA: TGTGCCAGCAGGGGATGGACTAGCGGGAACTACGAGCAGTACTTC. It translates to CASRGWTSGNYEQYF.

This chain links TRBV7-9 with TRBJ2-5, with D possibly being TRBD1 (6 bases). This CDR3 is 14 amino acids long. CDR1 is SEHNR, CDR2 FQNEAQ, per germline (reference sequence). Trimming stripped 5 bases from V and 4 bases from J, with 14 bases between. The CDR3 nucleotides are TGTGCCAGCAGCCCCCAGGGGTTTGCAGAGACCCAGTACTTC. Translation gives CASSPQGFAETQYF.

CDR3 sequence reads: CASRPTGRNEQFF. CDR3 sequence (DNA): TGTGCCAGCAGACCGACAGGAAGAAATGAGCAGTTCTTC. The chain combines TRBV6-1 with TRBJ2-1; weak D call: TRBD1 (6 bases). Germline CDR1 and CDR2: MNHNS and SASEGT. The CDR3 totals 13 residues. Trimming took 6 bases from V and 7 from J, leaving 13 bases between them.

V and J are TRBV6-1 and TRBJ1-4; weak D call: TRBD1 (5 bases). The V end was cut by 0 bases, the J end by 5 bases, with 13 bases between. Germline CDR1 and CDR2: MNHNS and SASEGT. The CDR3 spans 16 residues. The DNA for the CDR3 is TGTGCCAGCAGTGAAGCGATTAGACAGTACAATGAAAAACTGTTTTTT. It codes for CASSEAIRQYNEKLFF.

The chain uses TRBV6-1 and TRBJ2-1; D assignment may be TRBD1 or TRBD2 (6 bases each). The V end was cut by 10 bases, the J end by 4 bases, with 17 bases between. CDR3 length equals 14 residues. Germline CDR1 and CDR2: MNHNS and SASEGT. The CDR3 here is CATTRGDPYNEQFF. CDR3 nucleotides: TGTGCCACCACGAGGGGGGACCCTTACAATGAGCAGTTCTTC.

The chain links TRBV10-3 to TRBJ2-5; the D gene could be TRBD1 or TRBD2 (5 bases each). Trimming took 8 bases from V and 5 from J, leaving 27 bases between them. The CDR3 sequence is 17 residues long. The V gene's germline CDR1 is ENHRY and CDR2 SYGVKD. This CDR3 is CAIGNPYRDHKGETQYF. The CDR3 DNA follows: TGTGCCATCGGGAACCCTTACCGGGACCACAAAGGGGAGACCCAGTACTTC.